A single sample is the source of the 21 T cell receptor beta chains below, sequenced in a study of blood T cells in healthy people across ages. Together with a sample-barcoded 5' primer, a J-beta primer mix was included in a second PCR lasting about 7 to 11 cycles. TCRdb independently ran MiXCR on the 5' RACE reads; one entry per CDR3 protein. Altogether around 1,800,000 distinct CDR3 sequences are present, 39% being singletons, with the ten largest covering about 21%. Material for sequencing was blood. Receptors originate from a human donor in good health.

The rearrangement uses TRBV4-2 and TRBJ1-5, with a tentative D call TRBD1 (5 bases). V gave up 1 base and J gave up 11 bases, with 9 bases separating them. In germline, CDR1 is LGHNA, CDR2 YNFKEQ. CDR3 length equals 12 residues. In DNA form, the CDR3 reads TGTGCCAGCAGCCAAGGTAGGGGTTCCCAGCATTTT. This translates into CASSQGRGSQHF.

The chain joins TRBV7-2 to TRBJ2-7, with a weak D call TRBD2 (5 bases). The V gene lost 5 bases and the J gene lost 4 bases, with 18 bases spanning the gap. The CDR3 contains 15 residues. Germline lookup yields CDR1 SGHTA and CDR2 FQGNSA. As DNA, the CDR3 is TGTGCCAGCAGCAGCACCTCCAGCGGCGTATACGAGCAGTACTTC. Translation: CASSSTSSGVYEQYF.

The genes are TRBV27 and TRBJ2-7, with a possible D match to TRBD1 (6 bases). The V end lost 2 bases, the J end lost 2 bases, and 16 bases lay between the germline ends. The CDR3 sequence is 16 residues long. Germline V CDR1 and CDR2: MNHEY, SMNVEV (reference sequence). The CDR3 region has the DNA TGTGCCAGCAGTTTAGGGCCAGGGGCAACGACCTACGAGCAGTACTTC. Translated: CASSLGPGATTYEQYF.

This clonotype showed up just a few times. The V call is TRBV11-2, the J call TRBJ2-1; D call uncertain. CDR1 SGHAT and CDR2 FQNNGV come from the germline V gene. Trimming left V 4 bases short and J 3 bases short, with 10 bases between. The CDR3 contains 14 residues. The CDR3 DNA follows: TGTGCCAGCAGCTCGGACCCTCACTACAATGAGCAGTTCTTC. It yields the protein CASSSDPHYNEQFF.

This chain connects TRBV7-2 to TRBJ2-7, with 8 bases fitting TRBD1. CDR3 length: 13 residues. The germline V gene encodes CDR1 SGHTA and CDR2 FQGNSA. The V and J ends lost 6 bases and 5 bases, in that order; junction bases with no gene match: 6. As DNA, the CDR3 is TGTGCCAGCAGACCGACAGGGGTAAACGAGCAGTACTTC. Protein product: CASRPTGVNEQYF.

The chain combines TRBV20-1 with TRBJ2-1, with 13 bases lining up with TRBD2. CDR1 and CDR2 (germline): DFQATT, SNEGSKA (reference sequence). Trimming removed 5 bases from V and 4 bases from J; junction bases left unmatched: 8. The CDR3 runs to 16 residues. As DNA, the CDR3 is TGCAGTGCTCTAGGGACTAGCGGGGAGTTATACAATGAGCAGTTCTTC. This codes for CSALGTSGELYNEQFF.

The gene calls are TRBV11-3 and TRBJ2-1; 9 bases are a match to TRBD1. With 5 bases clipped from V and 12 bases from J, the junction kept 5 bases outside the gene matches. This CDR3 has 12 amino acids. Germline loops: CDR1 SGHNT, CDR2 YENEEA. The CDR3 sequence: CASSGTGGRQFF. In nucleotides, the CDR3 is TGTGCCAGCAGCGGTACAGGGGGCAGGCAGTTCTTC.

CDR3 in DNA: TGTGCCAGCGATTCGCAGGGAGGCGGTGAAAAACTGTTTTTT. This sequence encodes CASDSQGGGEKLFF. This chain joins TRBV28 and TRBJ1-4; D is perhaps TRBD1 (5 bases). CDR3 length: 14 amino acids. Per the germline V gene, CDR1 is MDHEN and CDR2 is SYDVKM. The ends were cut back, 8 bases at V and 7 bases at J, with 17 bases in the middle.

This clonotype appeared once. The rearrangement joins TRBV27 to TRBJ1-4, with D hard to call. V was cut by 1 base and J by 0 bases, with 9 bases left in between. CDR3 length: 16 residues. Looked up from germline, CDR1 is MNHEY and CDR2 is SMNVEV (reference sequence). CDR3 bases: TGTGCCAGCAGTTTATACCGAGGATCAACTAATGAAAAACTGTTTTTT. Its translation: CASSLYRGSTNEKLFF.

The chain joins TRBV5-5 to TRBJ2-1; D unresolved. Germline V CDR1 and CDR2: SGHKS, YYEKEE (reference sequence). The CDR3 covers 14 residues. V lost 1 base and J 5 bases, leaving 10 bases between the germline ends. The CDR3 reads CASSLRPLDNEQFF. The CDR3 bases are TGTGCCAGCAGCTTGAGACCTCTTGACAATGAGCAGTTCTTC. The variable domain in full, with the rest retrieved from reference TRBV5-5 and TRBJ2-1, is DAGVTQSPTHLIKTRGQQVTLRCSPISGHKSVSWYQQVLGQGPQFIFQYYEKEERGRGNFPDRFSARQFPNYSSELNVNALLLGDSALYLCASSLRPLDNEQFFGPGTRLTVL.

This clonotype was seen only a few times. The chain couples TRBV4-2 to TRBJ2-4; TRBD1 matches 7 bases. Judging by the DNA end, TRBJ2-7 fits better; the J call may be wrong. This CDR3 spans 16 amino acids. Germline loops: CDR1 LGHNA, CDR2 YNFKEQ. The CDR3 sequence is CASTMNQGGSRIEQYF. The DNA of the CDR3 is TGTGCCAGCACCATGAACCAAGGGGGCTCTCGGATCGAGCAGTACTTC.

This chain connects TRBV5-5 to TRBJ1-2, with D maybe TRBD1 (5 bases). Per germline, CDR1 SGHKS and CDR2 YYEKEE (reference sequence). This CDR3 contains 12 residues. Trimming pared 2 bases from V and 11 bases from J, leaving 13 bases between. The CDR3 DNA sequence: TGTGCCAGCAGCTTAGGACACTCGGTTTACACCTTC. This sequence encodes CASSLGHSVYTF.

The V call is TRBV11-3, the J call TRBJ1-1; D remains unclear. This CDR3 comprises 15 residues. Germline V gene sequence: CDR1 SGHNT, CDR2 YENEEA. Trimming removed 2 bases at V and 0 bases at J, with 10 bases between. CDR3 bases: TGTGCCAGCAGCTTACGGGGTTTTCTGAACACTGAAGCTTTCTTT. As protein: CASSLRGFLNTEAFF.

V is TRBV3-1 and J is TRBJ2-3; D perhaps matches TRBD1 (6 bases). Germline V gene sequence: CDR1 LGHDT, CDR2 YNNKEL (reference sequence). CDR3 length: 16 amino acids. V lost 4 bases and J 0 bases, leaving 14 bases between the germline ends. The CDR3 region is CASSLGTSLSTDTQYF. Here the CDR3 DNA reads TGTGCCAGCAGCCTGGGGACAAGCCTTAGCACAGATACGCAGTATTTT.

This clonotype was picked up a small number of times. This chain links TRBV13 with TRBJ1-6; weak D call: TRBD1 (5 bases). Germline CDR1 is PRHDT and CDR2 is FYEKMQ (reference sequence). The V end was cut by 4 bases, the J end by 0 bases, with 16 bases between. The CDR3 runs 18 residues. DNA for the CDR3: TGTGCCAGCAGCTCCCTACTGGACACCAGCTCCTATAATTCACCCCTCCACTTT. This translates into CASSSLLDTSSYNSPLHF.

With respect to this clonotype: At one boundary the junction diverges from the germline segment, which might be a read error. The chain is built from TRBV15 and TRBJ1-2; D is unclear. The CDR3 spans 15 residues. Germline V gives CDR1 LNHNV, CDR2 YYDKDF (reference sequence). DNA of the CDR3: TGTGCCACCAGCAGAGGAGTGCAGGCCGGGAATGGCTGCACCTTC. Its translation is CATSRGVQAGNGCTF.

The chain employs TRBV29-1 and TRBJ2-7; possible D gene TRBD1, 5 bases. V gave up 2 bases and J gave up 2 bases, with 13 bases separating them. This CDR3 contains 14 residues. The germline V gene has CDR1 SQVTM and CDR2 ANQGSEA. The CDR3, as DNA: TGCAGCGTTGAAATGAAGGGGCCCCCCTACGAGCAGTACTTC. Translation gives CSVEMKGPPYEQYF.

As DNA, the CDR3 is TGTGCCAGCAGTGAAGCCGGACAGGGCATTGGCTACACCTTC. Its protein is CASSEAGQGIGYTF. This rearrangement joins TRBV2 to TRBJ1-2; TRBD1 agrees at 8 bases. The CDR3 extends over 14 amino acids. CDR1 and CDR2 from the germline V gene are SNHLY and FYNNEI. V gave up 0 bases and J gave up 7 bases; unmatched junction bases: 4.

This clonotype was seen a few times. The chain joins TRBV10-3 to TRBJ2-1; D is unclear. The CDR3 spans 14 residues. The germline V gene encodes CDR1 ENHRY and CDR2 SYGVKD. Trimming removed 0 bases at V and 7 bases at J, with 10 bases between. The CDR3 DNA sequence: TGTGCCATCAGTGAGTCTTTCGGGCCTAATGAGCAGTTCTTC. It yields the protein CAISESFGPNEQFF.

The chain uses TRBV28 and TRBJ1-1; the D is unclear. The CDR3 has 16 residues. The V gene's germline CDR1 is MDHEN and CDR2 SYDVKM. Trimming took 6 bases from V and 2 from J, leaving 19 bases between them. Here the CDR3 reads CASSSDWEGRNTEAFF. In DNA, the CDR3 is TGTGCCAGCAGCTCAGATTGGGAGGGCAGAAACACTGAAGCTTTCTTT.

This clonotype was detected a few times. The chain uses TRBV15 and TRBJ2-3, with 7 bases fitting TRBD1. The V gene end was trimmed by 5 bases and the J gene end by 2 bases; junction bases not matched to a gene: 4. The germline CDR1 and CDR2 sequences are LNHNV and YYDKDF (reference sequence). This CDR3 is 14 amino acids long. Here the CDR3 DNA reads TGTGCCACCAGCGACAGGGCAGTCACAGATACGCAGTATTTT. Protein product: CATSDRAVTDTQYF.